Described below is a single TCR beta chain sequence and its context. In assigning cohorts, the study relied on participant-reported clinical history. The sample belongs to a study of blood T cell repertoires in COVID-19. TCRdb's copy holds only in-frame clones and misses some; the assay was immunoSEQ multiplex PCR. This table holds approximately 440,000 clones, about nine tenths found once. Sequenced input: PBMCs or T cells enriched from blood (not recorded which). The source of this sequence is a woman aged 18-30 years who had recovered from COVID-19.

The CDR3 here is CASRSGQGNYNEQFF. The CDR3 nucleotides are TGTGCCAGCAGGTCGGGACAGGGCAACTACAATGAGCAGTTCTTC. The rearrangement links TRBV6-5 to TRBJ2-1, with 9 nucleotides matching TRBD1. The germline CDR1 and CDR2 sequences are MNHEY and SVGAGI. The trim removed 6 bases at V and 3 bases at J, leaving 6 bases unmatched. The length of the CDR3 is 15 residues.